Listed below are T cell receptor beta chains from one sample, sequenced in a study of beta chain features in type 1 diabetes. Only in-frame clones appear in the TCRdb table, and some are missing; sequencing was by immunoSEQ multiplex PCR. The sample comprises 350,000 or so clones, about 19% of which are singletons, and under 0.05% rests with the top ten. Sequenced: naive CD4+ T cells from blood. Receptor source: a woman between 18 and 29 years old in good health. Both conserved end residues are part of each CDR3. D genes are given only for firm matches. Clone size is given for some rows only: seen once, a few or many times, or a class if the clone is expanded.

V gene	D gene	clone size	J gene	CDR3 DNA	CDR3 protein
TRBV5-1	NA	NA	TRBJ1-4	TGCGCCAGCAGCTTGACGGGGGGCGCGCGTGAAAAACTGTTTTTT	CASSLTGGAREKLFF
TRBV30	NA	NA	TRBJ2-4	TGTGCCTGGAGTTTGAGCGGATCGTCGATAGCAGCCAAAAACATTCAGTACTTC	CAWSLSGSSIAAKNIQYF
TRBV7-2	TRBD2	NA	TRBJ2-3	TGTGCCAGCAGCTTAAATAGCGGGGCTAGCACAGATACGCAGTATTTT	CASSLNSGASTDTQYF
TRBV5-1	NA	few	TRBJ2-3	TGCGCCAGCAGCTTGGACGGTGACACAGATACGCAGTATTTT	CASSLDGDTDTQYF
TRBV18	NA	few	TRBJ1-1	TGTGCCAGCTCACCAGGACAGTGGGAGAACACTGAAGCTTTCTTT	CASSPGQWENTEAFF
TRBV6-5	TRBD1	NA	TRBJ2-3	TGTGCCAGCAGTTACAGGACAGGGGGCACAGATACGCAGTATTTT	CASSYRTGGTDTQYF
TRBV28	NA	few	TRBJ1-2	TGTGCCAGCAGTCCCCCCGAGCGTGGCTACACCTTC	CASSPPERGYTF
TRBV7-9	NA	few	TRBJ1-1	TGTGCCAGCAGCTTCGGGGGAGGCACTGAAGCTTTCTTT	CASSFGGGTEAFF
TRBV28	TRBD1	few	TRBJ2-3	TGTGCCAGCAGTTACGGGACAGGGATAAATACGCAGTATTTT	CASSYGTGINTQYF
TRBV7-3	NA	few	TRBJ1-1	TGTGCCAGCAGCTTAGAGGGTAACACTGAAGCTTTCTTT	CASSLEGNTEAFF
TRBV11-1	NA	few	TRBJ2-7	TGTGCCAGCAGCCAGGACTGGACTACCTACGAGCAGTACTTC	CASSQDWTTYEQYF
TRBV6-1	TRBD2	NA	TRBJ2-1	TGTGCCAGCAGTGTAAGCGGGGCCTCCTACAATGAGCAGTTCTTC	CASSVSGASYNEQFF
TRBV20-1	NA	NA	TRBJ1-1	TGCAGTGCTAGGCGGGCCGCTGAAGCTTTCTTT	CSARRAAEAFF
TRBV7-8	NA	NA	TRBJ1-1	TGTGCCAGCAGCTTAGCGCTGTGGAGCCGTCCGAACACTGAAGCTTTCTTT	CASSLALWSRPNTEAFF